This TCR beta chain was captured by sequencing in a study of blood T cells in healthy people across ages. Regarding the study as a whole: In older individuals, TCR beta diversity per million T cells was lower, falling roughly linearly with age. Unsorted PBMC material precluded a definitive naive versus antigen-experienced comparison. The study found more naive CD4+ cells and higher diversity in long-lived than aged donors.

Germline lookup yields CDR1 DFQATT and CDR2 SNEGSKA (reference sequence). V shed 4 bases, J shed 8 bases, and the junction held 10 bases outside the gene matches. This CDR3 spans 14 amino acids. Each sample yielded at least 6 micrograms of PBMC total RNA. Alongside a J-beta primer mix, a sample-barcoded 5' primer served in a second PCR lasting about 7 to 12 cycles. TCRdb re-derived calls from the 5' RACE reads in MiXCR, one entry per CDR3 protein. Here the sample spans over 1,200,000 distinct CDR3 sequences, almost 60% being singletons. As regards this clonotype: Its matching antigen is unknown.

The sample taken for sequencing was blood. This chain connects TRBV20-1 to TRBJ1-4; 7 bases align to TRBD1. This receptor was obtained from a young man in good health. CDR3 sequence: CSATKTGNLEKLFF. The CDR3 coding sequence is TGCAGTGCTACCAAGACAGGGAATTTGGAAAAACTGTTTTTT.